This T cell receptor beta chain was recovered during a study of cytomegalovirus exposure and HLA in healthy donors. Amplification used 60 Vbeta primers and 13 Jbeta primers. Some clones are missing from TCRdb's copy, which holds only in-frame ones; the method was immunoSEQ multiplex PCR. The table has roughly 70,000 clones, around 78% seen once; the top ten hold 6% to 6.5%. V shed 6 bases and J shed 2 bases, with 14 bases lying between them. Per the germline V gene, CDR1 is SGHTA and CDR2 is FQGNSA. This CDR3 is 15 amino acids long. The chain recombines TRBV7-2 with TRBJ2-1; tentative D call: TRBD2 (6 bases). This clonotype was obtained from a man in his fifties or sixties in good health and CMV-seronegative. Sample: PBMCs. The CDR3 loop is CASRPGRETYNEQFF. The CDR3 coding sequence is TGTGCCAGCAGACCGGGGCGGGAAACCTACAATGAGCAGTTCTTC.